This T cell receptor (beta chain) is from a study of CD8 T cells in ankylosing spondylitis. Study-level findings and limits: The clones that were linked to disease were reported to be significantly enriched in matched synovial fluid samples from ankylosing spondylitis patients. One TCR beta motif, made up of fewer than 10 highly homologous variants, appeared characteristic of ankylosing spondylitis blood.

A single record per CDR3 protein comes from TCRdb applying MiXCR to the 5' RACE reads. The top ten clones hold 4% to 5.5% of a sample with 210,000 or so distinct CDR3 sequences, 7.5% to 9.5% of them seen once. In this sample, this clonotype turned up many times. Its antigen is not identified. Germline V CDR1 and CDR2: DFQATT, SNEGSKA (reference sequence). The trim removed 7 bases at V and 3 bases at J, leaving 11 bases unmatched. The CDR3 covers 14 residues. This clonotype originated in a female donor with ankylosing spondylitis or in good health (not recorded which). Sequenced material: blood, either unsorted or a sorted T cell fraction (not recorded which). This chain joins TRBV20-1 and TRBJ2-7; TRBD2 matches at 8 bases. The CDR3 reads CSGLATAAGYEQYF. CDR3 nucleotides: TGCAGTGGACTAGCGACCGCCGCTGGCTACGAGCAGTACTTC.